The 8 T cell receptor beta chains below all came from one sample that was sequenced in a study of cytomegalovirus exposure and HLA in healthy donors. This PCR relied on a set of 60 Vbeta primers and 13 Jbeta primers. TCRdb keeps only in-frame clones here, not all; method: immunoSEQ multiplex PCR. The sample contains roughly 190,000 clones, 82% of which appear only once. The sample comprised PBMCs. These TCRs come from a woman aged 18-35 years in good health and CMV-seronegative.

The chain employs TRBV10-2 and TRBJ2-1, with a tentative D call TRBD1 (6 bases). The V gene's germline CDR1 is WSHSY and CDR2 SAAADI. The length of the CDR3 is 18 residues. Between the trimmed V and J ends, which lost 0 bases and 4 bases, there was a span of 19 bases. Here the CDR3 DNA reads TGCGCCAGCAGTGAGTCGCTGGGGGCCCCATCCCCTTACAATGAGCAGTTCTTC. Protein product: CASSESLGAPSPYNEQFF.

This rearrangement joins TRBV15 to TRBJ2-1; possible D gene TRBD1, 5 bases. Germline assignment: CDR1 LNHNV and CDR2 YYDKDF (reference sequence). V shed 2 bases and J shed 3 bases, with 11 bases lying between them. The CDR3 runs to 15 residues. CDR3 sequence reads: CATSRSKGNYNEQFF. CDR3 DNA sequence: TGTGCCACCAGCAGATCAAAGGGGAACTACAATGAGCAGTTCTTC.

This chain links TRBV6-5 with TRBJ2-5; tentative D call: TRBD2 (6 bases). The germline V gene encodes CDR1 MNHEY and CDR2 SVGAGI. This CDR3 has 13 amino acids. The CDR3 here is CARTGENQETQYF. The CDR3 DNA sequence: TGTGCTCGCACGGGGGAGAACCAAGAGACCCAGTACTTC.

The chain's CDR3 is CASSQDPAGGTDTQYF. CDR3 DNA sequence: TGCGCCAGCAGCCAAGATCCGGCAGGGGGGACAGATACGCAGTATTTT. The J gene is TRBJ2-3, the V gene TRBV4-1, with D tentatively TRBD1 (7 bases). V was pared by 0 bases and J by 3 bases, with 13 bases between. The germline CDR1 and CDR2 sequences are MGHRA and YSYEKL. The CDR3 has 16 residues.

The chain carries TRBV15 and TRBJ2-1; D is possibly TRBD1 (5 bases). V was cut by 0 bases and J by 2 bases, with 14 bases left in between. The germline CDR1 and CDR2 sequences are LNHNV and YYDKDF (reference sequence). The CDR3 is made up of 17 amino acids. The DNA of the CDR3 is TGTGCCACCAGCAGAGATAGCCAAGGGGCCGCCTACAATGAGCAGTTCTTC. Translated: CATSRDSQGAAYNEQFF.

The chain recombines TRBV11-2 with TRBJ2-5, with 16 positions matching TRBD2. The V gene's germline CDR1 is SGHAT and CDR2 FQNNGV. This CDR3 is 17 amino acids long. J gave up 5 bases and V 4 bases, and 7 bases lay outside the gene matches. CDR3 loop: CASSSGTSGRAEETQYF. The CDR3 DNA reads TGTGCCAGCAGCTCAGGGACTAGCGGGAGGGCCGAGGAGACCCAGTACTTC.

The chain joins TRBV6-4 to TRBJ2-3, with D perhaps matching TRBD1 (6 bases). The ends were cut back, 5 bases at V and 1 base at J, with 19 bases in the middle. The germline CDR1 and CDR2 sequences are MRHNA and SNTAGT. This CDR3 comprises 17 residues. CDR3 loop: CASSRHSGKGGTDTQYF. In DNA, the CDR3 is TGTGCCAGCAGTCGCCACTCAGGGAAGGGGGGCACAGATACGCAGTATTTT.

This rearrangement joins TRBV6-5 to TRBJ1-4, with 8 bases identical to TRBD1. The CDR3 is 15 residues long. The junction had 4 bases not matched to a gene; V was cut back by 2 bases and J by 5 bases. Germline V CDR1 and CDR2: MNHEY, SVGAGI. The CDR3 DNA follows: TGTGCCAGCAGTTACATGCAGGGGGCGAATGAAAAACTGTTTTTT. Its protein is CASSYMQGANEKLFF.